The 30 T cell receptor beta chains in this list originate from one sample, sequenced in a study of HIV-infected patients and healthy controls. cDNA was made from approximately 500 ng RNA using alpha and beta constant primers. Alpha and beta chain libraries were made separately by chain-specific third strand synthesis with multiplexing indices. TCRdb passed the 5' RACE reads through MiXCR, listing each CDR3 protein once. In the table there are around 20,000 distinct CDR3 sequences, over 9% of which are singletons. No cell fractionation was done, so the repertoire covers all unsorted peripheral blood T cells. The sample comprised blood. These receptors all come from an adult in good health.

This sequence joins TRBV5-6 and TRBJ2-5; TRBD1 or TRBD2 may be the D gene (5 bases each). Per the germline V gene, CDR1 is SGHDT and CDR2 is YYEEEE. The CDR3 totals 16 residues. Trimming left V 7 bases short and J 0 bases short, with 19 bases between. The CDR3 loop reads CASALNRDPYQETQYF. The CDR3, as DNA: TGTGCCAGCGCACTCAACCGGGACCCGTACCAAGAGACCCAGTACTTC.

This clonotype was observed many times. The rearrangement links TRBV7-2 to TRBJ1-2; D gene unclear. The CDR3 loop spans 14 amino acids. V lost 5 bases, J lost 0 bases, and 10 bases lay in between. In germline, CDR1 is SGHTA, CDR2 FQGNSA. The CDR3 spells CASSAYIANYGYTF. Here the CDR3 DNA reads TGTGCCAGCAGCGCCTACATAGCTAACTATGGCTACACCTTC. Combining the CDR3 with reference TRBV7-2 and TRBJ1-2 gives the whole variable domain GAGVSQSPSNKVTEKGKDVELRCDPISGHTALYWYRQSLGQGLEFLIYFQGNSAPDKSGLPSDRFSAERTGGSVSTLTIQRTQQEDSAVYLCASSAYIANYGYTFGSGTRLTVV.

This clonotype was counted at least ten times. This chain joins TRBV6-2 or TRBV6-3 and TRBJ1-5, with TRBD1 identical over 7 bases. This CDR3 comprises 14 residues. The V and J ends lost 2 bases and 5 bases, in that order; junction bases with no gene match: 3. Germline CDR1 reads MNHEY; CDR2 reads SVGEGT. CDR3 protein: CASSYQGGYQPQHF. The CDR3, as DNA: TGTGCCAGCAGTTACCAGGGGGGGTATCAGCCCCAGCATTTT.

By share, this clonotype counts as medium-sized. V and J are TRBV7-6 and TRBJ2-5, with no clear D. Trimming removed 7 bases from V and 1 base from J, with 13 bases in between. The CDR3 loop spans 14 amino acids. Per the germline V gene, CDR1 is SGHVS and CDR2 is FNYEAQ. CDR3 amino acids: CASKAFQLQETQYF. The CDR3 DNA reads as TGTGCCAGCAAAGCTTTTCAGCTCCAAGAGACCCAGTACTTC.

This clonotype qualifies as medium-sized. The rearrangement uses TRBV7-9 and TRBJ1-5; 8 nucleotides line up with TRBD1. Germline V lookup: CDR1 SEHNR, CDR2 FQNEAQ (reference sequence). The V and J ends lost 5 bases and 9 bases, in that order; junction bases with no gene match: 12. CDR3 length: 15 residues. The CDR3 nucleotides are TGTGCCAGCAGCCCCGATGGACAGGGAAGAGTGCCCCAGCATTTT. Its protein is CASSPDGQGRVPQHF.

CDR3 loop: CASSFRGLFTEAFF. The CDR3 DNA is TGTGCCAGCAGCTTTAGGGGACTGTTCACTGAAGCTTTCTTT. The V gene is TRBV5-6, the J gene TRBJ1-1; the D gene is possibly TRBD1 (5 bases). Germline V CDR1 and CDR2: SGHDT, YYEEEE. Trimming shortened V by 2 bases and J by 4 bases, and 12 bases separated the two germline ends. This CDR3 spans 14 amino acids.

This clonotype qualifies as medium-sized (0.01 to 0.1%). The rearrangement links TRBV29-1 to TRBJ1-2; maybe TRBD1 (5 bases). The germline CDR1 and CDR2 sequences are SQVTM and ANQGSEA. The CDR3 has 11 residues. The germline V and J ends were trimmed by 7 bases and 1 base, with 7 bases remaining between them. CDR3 region: CSATDNYGYTF. For the CDR3, the DNA is TGCAGCGCGACAGATAACTATGGCTACACCTTC.

The chain employs TRBV7-6 and TRBJ1-3; possible D gene TRBD1, 6 bases. Trimming cost V 5 bases and J 1 base, with 12 bases left between them. The CDR3 sequence is 15 residues long. CDR1 and CDR2 from the germline V gene are SGHVS and FNYEAQ. For the CDR3, the DNA is TGTGCCAGCAGCCCGGGACATCATTCTGGAAACACCATATATTTT. Residues: CASSPGHHSGNTIYF.

This clonotype was counted ten times or more. The chain carries TRBV2 and TRBJ1-3; TRBD1 is a possible D gene (5 bases). The CDR3 loop spans 15 amino acids. Germline CDR1 reads SNHLY; CDR2 reads FYNNEI. The V and J ends lost 3 bases and 0 bases respectively, with 9 bases between them. Here the CDR3 reads CASSDRGSSGNTIYF. In DNA, the CDR3 is TGTGCCAGCAGTGATCGGGGCAGCTCTGGAAACACCATATATTTT.

This clonotype was recorded many times. The chain carries TRBV6-5 and TRBJ2-1; D is possibly TRBD1 (5 bases). CDR1 and CDR2 (germline): MNHEY, SVGAGI. This CDR3 is built from 14 residues. Trimming removed 5 bases from V and 7 bases from J, with 15 bases in between. CDR3 amino acids: CASSKKTVRNEQFF. The CDR3 DNA reads as TGTGCCAGCAGTAAAAAGACAGTGCGAAATGAGCAGTTCTTC.

The chain is built from TRBV12-3 or TRBV12-4 and TRBJ2-5; D may correspond to TRBD1 or TRBD2 (6 bases each). V was shortened by 5 bases and J by 6 bases, with 19 bases between the two germline ends. The CDR3 totals 15 residues. Written as DNA, the CDR3 is TGTGCCAGCAGTCGACTGGGGGGCGCAGCAAAGACCCAGTACTTC. Translated: CASSRLGGAAKTQYF.

In its sample, this clonotype was seen many times. The chain is built from TRBV4-2 and TRBJ2-7; D might be TRBD1 or TRBD2, each matching 5 bases. The length of the CDR3 is 13 residues. CDR1 is LGHNA, CDR2 YNFKEQ, per germline. Trimming cost V 3 bases and J 3 bases, with 9 bases left between them. CDR3 coding DNA: TGTGCCAGCAGCCAGGGTGGGGGCTACGAGCAGTACTTC. Residues: CASSQGGGYEQYF.

This chain uses TRBV5-8 with TRBJ2-7; perhaps TRBD1 as D (6 bases). The V end lost 3 bases, the J end lost 0 bases, and 19 bases lay between the germline ends. Germline CDR1 reads SGHTS; CDR2 reads YDEGEE. The CDR3 runs 17 residues. As DNA, the CDR3 is TGTGCCAGCAGCTACAAACTTACAGGGCTTCTCTCCTACGAGCAGTACTTC. Residues: CASSYKLTGLLSYEQYF.

This clonotype was observed at least ten times. The CDR3 nucleotides read TGTGCCAGCAGTGAATTATTTCCGGGGACTGCAAAGTGTTGTTGGAACACCATATATTTT. Translating gives CASSELFPGTAKCCWNTIYF. The genes are TRBV27 and TRBJ1-3; TRBD1 might be the D (5 bases). Germline V gene sequence: CDR1 MNHEY, CDR2 SMNVEV (reference sequence). Between the trimmed V and J ends, which lost 5 bases and 7 bases, there was a span of 33 bases. The CDR3 runs 20 residues.

This clonotype was observed at least ten times. The V call is TRBV16, the J call TRBJ1-5; maybe TRBD1 (5 bases). Germline-derived CDR1 and CDR2 are KGHSY and FQNENV. The CDR3 length is 14 residues. Deletions cut 0 bases from V and 2 bases from J, with 5 bases between. The CDR3 DNA follows: TGTGCCAGCAGCCAATCAGGGGGCAATCAGCCCCAGCATTTT. Its translation: CASSQSGGNQPQHF.

The rearrangement uses TRBV3-1 and TRBJ2-2; D might be TRBD2 (6 bases). This CDR3 contains 15 residues. Germline CDR1 is LGHDT and CDR2 is YNNKEL (reference sequence). V lost 8 bases, J lost 0 bases, and 13 bases lay in between. This CDR3 reads CASGPGLTNTGELFF. Here the CDR3 DNA reads TGTGCCAGCGGACCGGGACTTACGAACACCGGGGAGCTGTTTTTT.

This clonotype is medium-sized. This rearrangement joins TRBV13 to TRBJ2-1; D call uncertain. This CDR3 is 15 amino acids long. Germline values: CDR1 PRHDT, CDR2 FYEKMQ (reference sequence). The ends were cut back, 5 bases at V and 5 bases at J, with 16 bases in the middle. CDR3 nucleotides: TGTGCCAGCAGCCCGCCGGTCCTCGTTAACAATGAGCAGTTCTTC. Its translation: CASSPPVLVNNEQFF. Drawing the rest from reference TRBV13 and TRBJ2-1, the complete variable domain is AAGVIQSPRHLIKEKRETATLKCYPIPRHDTVYWYQQGPGQDPQFLISFYEKMQSDKGSIPDRFSAQQFSDYHSELNMSSLELGDSALYFCASSPPVLVNNEQFFGPGTRLTVL.

In its sample, this clonotype was seen a few times. The rearrangement links TRBV6-2 or TRBV6-3 to TRBJ2-2; the match to TRBD2 covers 7 bases. The CDR3 has 14 amino acids. The V gene's germline CDR1 is MNHEY and CDR2 SVGEGT. With V trimmed by 2 bases and J by 4 bases, 1 base remained unmatched. The CDR3: CASSYREGTGELFF. The DNA for the CDR3 is TGTGCCAGCAGTTACAGGGAGGGCACCGGGGAGCTGTTTTTT.

This clonotype was counted many times. This chain uses TRBV7-2 with TRBJ1-2; TRBD1 is a possible D gene (5 bases). The CDR3 spans 15 residues. From germline, CDR1 is SGHTA and CDR2 FQGNSA. V shed 4 bases and J shed 0 bases, with 12 bases lying between them. CDR3 amino acids: CASSYRQTSNYGYTF. The CDR3 DNA follows: TGTGCCAGCAGCTATAGACAGACTTCTAACTATGGCTACACCTTC.

The V and J genes are TRBV20-1 and TRBJ1-1; weak D call: TRBD1 (5 bases). The germline V and J ends were trimmed by 3 bases and 8 bases, with 16 bases remaining between them. The CDR3 totals 13 residues. Per the germline V gene, CDR1 is DFQATT and CDR2 is SNEGSKA (reference sequence). Here the CDR3 reads CSARRGRDWEAFF. The CDR3 nucleotides read TGCAGTGCTAGGCGGGGGAGGGATTGGGAAGCTTTCTTT.

This clonotype was detected ten times or more. The chain has TRBV4-3 and TRBJ2-5; a possible D gene is TRBD2 (6 bases). This CDR3 has 15 amino acids. Trimming cost V 4 bases and J 2 bases, with 14 bases left between them. The germline CDR1 and CDR2 sequences are LGHNA and YSLEER. The CDR3 region has the DNA TGCGCCAGCAGCCGGGGGACTTCAGTTCAAGAGACCCAGTACTTC. Translated: CASSRGTSVQETQYF.

A few counts support this clonotype. The J gene is TRBJ2-7, the V gene TRBV15, with 8 positions matching TRBD1. V was clipped by 3 bases and J by 3 bases; unmatched bases: 19. Germline lookup yields CDR1 LNHNV and CDR2 YYDKDF (reference sequence). The CDR3 totals 19 residues. CDR3 DNA: TGTGCCACCAGCAGGGATCGGTGGCAGGGGGCGAAATTCGGCTACGAGCAGTACTTC. Protein: CATSRDRWQGAKFGYEQYF.

This clonotype was counted between two and nine times. The chain combines TRBV20-1 with TRBJ1-6, with D tentatively TRBD1 (5 bases). This CDR3 contains 14 residues. The germline V and J ends were trimmed by 1 base and 10 bases, with 14 bases remaining between them. Germline assignment: CDR1 DFQATT and CDR2 SNEGSKA (reference sequence). The CDR3 DNA is TGCAGTGCTAGAGCAGGGATGGCGGACTCACCCCTCCACTTT. It yields the protein CSARAGMADSPLHF.

By frequency in the sample, this clonotype is medium-sized. The rearrangement links TRBV27 to TRBJ2-7; either TRBD1 or TRBD2 may supply D (5 bases each). Germline V gives CDR1 MNHEY, CDR2 SMNVEV (reference sequence). Trimming took 6 bases from V and 0 from J, leaving 12 bases between them. The CDR3 is made up of 14 amino acids. DNA of the CDR3: TGTGCCAGCAGCAGATCAGGGAGCTCCTACGAGCAGTACTTC. This translates into CASSRSGSSYEQYF.

This clonotype was recorded many times. V is TRBV7-3 and J is TRBJ1-2, with D unresolved. The germline CDR1 and CDR2 sequences are SGHTA and FQGTGA. Trimming took 6 bases from V and 0 from J, leaving 8 bases between them. This CDR3 comprises 13 residues. The CDR3 bases are TGTGCCAGCAGTTTCCAACCTAACTATGGCTACACCTTC. Protein product: CASSFQPNYGYTF.

Comments on this clonotype: A clone one base away is much larger, so this may be a read error. V and J are TRBV7-2 and TRBJ1-5; D unresolved. CDR1 is SGHTA and CDR2 is FQGNSA in the germline V gene. V dropped 3 bases and J dropped 7 bases, with 10 bases sitting between them. The length of the CDR3 is 13 residues. The CDR3 DNA sequence: TGTGCCAGCAGCTTCCACGGATGGCAGCCCCAGCATTTT. Protein product: CASSFHGWQPQHF.

This clonotype was observed many times. J is TRBJ1-1 and V is TRBV7-3; 8 nucleotides line up with TRBD1. Germline V CDR1 and CDR2: SGHTA, FQGTGA. Unmatched junction bases numbered 5, after V lost 1 base and J lost 1 base. The CDR3 length is 16 residues. In nucleotides, the CDR3 is TGTGCCAGCAGCTTAAGCAGGGGGCGGGGGAACACTGAAGCTTTCTTT. It codes for CASSLSRGRGNTEAFF. The whole variable domain, filled in from reference TRBV7-3 and TRBJ1-1, reads GAGVSQTPSNKVTEKGKYVELRCDPISGHTALYWYRQSLGQGPEFLIYFQGTGAADDSGLPNDRFFAVRPEGSVSTLKIQRTERGDSAVYLCASSLSRGRGNTEAFFGQGTRLTVV.

This clonotype was observed many times. The V gene is TRBV4-1, the J gene TRBJ1-4; D is undetermined. Germline assignment: CDR1 MGHRA and CDR2 YSYEKL. This CDR3 region has 15 residues. V was shortened by 2 bases and J by 7 bases, with 14 bases between the two germline ends. The CDR3 region is CASSQRAGAPEKLFF. The CDR3 bases are TGCGCCAGCAGCCAAAGGGCAGGAGCTCCTGAAAAACTGTTTTTT.

Judged by abundance, this clonotype is medium-sized. This chain uses TRBV6-1 with TRBJ2-2; 7 bases line up with TRBD1. The V segment lost 5 bases and the J segment 3 bases; nucleotides outside the gene matches: 6. This CDR3 spans 15 amino acids. Germline V gene lookup returns CDR1 MNHNS and CDR2 SASEGT. CDR3 nucleotides: TGTGCCAGCAGTACAGACAGGGTCTACACCGGGGAGCTGTTTTTT. This sequence encodes CASSTDRVYTGELFF.

This clonotype was recorded at least ten times. The rearrangement uses TRBV19 and TRBJ1-6; D call uncertain. V was clipped by 6 bases and J by 2 bases, with 14 bases between them. The germline V gene has CDR1 LNHDA and CDR2 SQIVND (reference sequence). The CDR3 sequence is 16 residues long. The CDR3 DNA reads as TGTGCCAGTAGGACATACGGGGTCACCTATAATTCACCCCTCCACTTT. It specifies CASRTYGVTYNSPLHF.